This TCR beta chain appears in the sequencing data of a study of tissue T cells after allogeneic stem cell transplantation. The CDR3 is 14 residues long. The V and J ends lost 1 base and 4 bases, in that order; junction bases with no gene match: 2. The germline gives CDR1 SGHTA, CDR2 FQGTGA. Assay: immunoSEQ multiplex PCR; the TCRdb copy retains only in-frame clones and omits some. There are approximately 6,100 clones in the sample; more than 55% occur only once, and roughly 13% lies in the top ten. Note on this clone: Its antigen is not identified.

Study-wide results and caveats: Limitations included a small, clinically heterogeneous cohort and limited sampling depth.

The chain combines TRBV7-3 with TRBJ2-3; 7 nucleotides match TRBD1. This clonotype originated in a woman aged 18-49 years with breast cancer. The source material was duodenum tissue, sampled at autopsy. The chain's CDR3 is CASSLRQGADTQYF. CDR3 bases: TGTGCCAGCAGCTTAAGACAGGGAGCAGATACGCAGTATTTT.